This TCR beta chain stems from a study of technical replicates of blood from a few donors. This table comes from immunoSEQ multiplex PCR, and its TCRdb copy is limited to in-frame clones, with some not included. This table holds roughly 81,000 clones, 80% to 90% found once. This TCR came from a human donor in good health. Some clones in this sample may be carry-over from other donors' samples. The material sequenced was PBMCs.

The DNA for the CDR3 is TGTGCCAGCAGATCCACAGGGACCGAGCAGTACTTC. Translating it yields CASRSTGTEQYF. The rearrangement joins TRBV11-1 to TRBJ2-7, with D tentatively TRBD1 (6 bases). The CDR3 length is 12 residues. V shed 6 bases and J shed 6 bases, with 12 bases lying between them. Germline values: CDR1 SGHAT, CDR2 FQDESV (reference sequence).